This entry is about one T cell receptor (beta chain). Antigen unknown. This entry is derived from a study of monozygotic twins with inflammatory bowel disease. TCRdb re-called the 5' RACE reads, yielding one record per CDR3 amino acid sequence without DNA. The sample includes 170,000 or so distinct CDR3 sequences. Points from the study as a whole: Fewer shared clonotypes with others were found in IBD patients than in healthy twins, especially with disease activity.

The germline CDR1 and CDR2 sequences are DFQATT and SNEGSKA (reference sequence). There are 13 residues in the CDR3. Sequencing input: blood. The V call is TRBV20-1, the J call TRBJ1-2. This clonotype originated in a human donor with ulcerative colitis or Crohn's disease, or a healthy co-twin of an affected twin (not recorded which). The CDR3 sequence is CSAASEGYYGYTF.